This is a list of T cell receptor beta chains from one sample in a study of T cells in Graves' hyperthyroidism and ophthalmopathy. TCRdb processed the multiplex PCR reads anew with MiXCR; each CDR3 protein has one entry. The repertoire includes a few hundred thousand distinct CDR3 sequences, approximately 15% of them detected once, and more than 10% sits in the top ten. Sequencing was done on a sample of blood. The receptors come from a woman aged 40 to 50 with Graves' hyperthyroidism that later progressed to Graves' ophthalmopathy. Each CDR3 is given with its conserved first and last residue. D genes are given only for firm matches. Part of the rows lack a size; the others show once, few, many or a class for expanded clones.

clone_size	j_call	v_call	d_call	cdr3_nt	cdr3_aa
many	TRBJ2-5	TRBV11-1	TRBD2	TGTGCCAGCAGCATACCTAAGCCTGCGGGGGCCCAGTACTTC	CASSIPKPAGAQYF
many	TRBJ1-4	TRBV5-1	-	TGCGCCAGCAGCTTGGGACAGCCTAATGAAAAACTGTTTTTT	CASSLGQPNEKLFF
-	TRBJ1-2	TRBV20-1	TRBD1	TGCAGTGCTGGCGGGACAGCCGAAGGCTACACCTTC	CSAGGTAEGYTF
many	TRBJ1-5	TRBV20-1	-	TGCAGTGCTAGAGATCCGGACGGTCACAATGCGCCCCAGCATTTT	CSARDPDGHNAPQHF
many	TRBJ2-7	TRBV20-1	-	TGCAGTGCCAGCCGCGGTGAATACGAGCAGTACTTC	CSASRGEYEQYF
many	TRBJ2-7	TRBV6-5	TRBD2	TGTGCCAGCAGTTACTTAGGGAAGGCGGGACTAGGGATTAAGCGGCAGTACTTC	CASSYLGKAGLGIKRQYF
many	TRBJ2-6	TRBV20-1	-	TGCAGTGCTAGTGCAGGGGTGACTGGGGCCAACGTCCTGACTTTC	CSASAGVTGANVLTF
many	TRBJ2-6	TRBV7-9	-	TGTGCCAGCAGCCCAGGGTATGGGGCCAACGTCCTGACTTTC	CASSPGYGANVLTF
many	TRBJ1-6	TRBV18	-	TGTGCCAGCTCACCACCGAGTAATTCACCCCTCCACTTT	CASSPPSNSPLHF
many	TRBJ2-1	TRBV20-1	TRBD2	TGCAGTGCTAGTAGGCCTAGCGGGGGAAATGAGCAGTTCTTC	CSASRPSGGNEQFF
many	TRBJ2-7	TRBV6-1	-	TGTGCCAGCTTACCGGGACCGTATTTCTACGAGCAGTACTTC	CASLPGPYFYEQYF
many	TRBJ2-3	TRBV6-2/TRBV6-3	-	TGTGCCAGCAGTAGGGGGGGTGATTCAGATACGCAGTATTTT	CASSRGGDSDTQYF
many	TRBJ1-4	TRBV9	-	TGTGCCAGCAGCGCCCGCAATGGGGGCGGCAATGAAAAACTGTTTTTT	CASSARNGGGNEKLFF
few	TRBJ2-1	TRBV5-1	TRBD1	TGCGCCAGCAGCCAGCCACAGGGGGTCGAAAATGAGCAGTTCTTC	CASSQPQGVENEQFF
many	TRBJ2-7	TRBV7-9	TRBD2	TGTGCCAGCAGACTGGGCGGGAGGGCCCACTACGAGCAGTACTTC	CASRLGGRAHYEQYF
many	TRBJ1-1	TRBV20-1	TRBD1	TGCAGTGCTAGAGCGACAGGGTTCGGCACTGAAGCTTTCTTT	CSARATGFGTEAFF
many	TRBJ1-6	TRBV30	TRBD1	TGTGCCTGGAGACAGGGGGCGGGTAATTCACCCCTCCACTTT	CAWRQGAGNSPLHF
many	TRBJ2-5	TRBV18	-	TGTGCCAGCTCACCAAGGACGGCGGGTGGAGAGACCCAGTACTTC	CASSPRTAGGETQYF
many	TRBJ2-7	TRBV28	TRBD1	TGTGCCAGCAGTCCATCCGGGACAGGGGGCGAGTACGAGCAGTACTTC	CASSPSGTGGEYEQYF
few	TRBJ2-2	TRBV24-1	TRBD1	TGTGCCACCAGTGATTCCCATAATACCGGGACAGGGTTGGCCGGGGAGCTGTTTTTT	CATSDSHNTGTGLAGELFF
-	TRBJ2-7	TRBV2	TRBD1	TGTGCCAGCAGAACGGGGACAGGGACCCCCTACGAGCAGTACTTC	CASRTGTGTPYEQYF
many	TRBJ2-1	TRBV11-2	-	TGTGCCAGCAGCCTACGGACTTCCTACAATGAGCAGTTCTTC	CASSLRTSYNEQFF
many	TRBJ1-5	TRBV7-8	-	TGTGCCAGCAGCTTAGGGGCAGTTAGCAATCAGCCCCAGCATTTT	CASSLGAVSNQPQHF
many	TRBJ2-3	TRBV19	TRBD2	TGTGCCAGTAGTGGTAGCGGGAGTTACACAGATACGCAGTATTTT	CASSGSGSYTDTQYF
-	TRBJ1-4	TRBV5-4	-	TGTGCCAGCAGCCCCGACATTAATGAAAATCTGTGTTTT	CASSPDINENLCF
-	TRBJ1-1	TRBV12-5	-	TGTGCTAGTGGTTTGGTCGTAGCACAAGGGGCCACTGAAGCTTTCTTT	CASGLVVAQGATEAFF
many	TRBJ2-3	TRBV12-5	-	TGTGCTAGTGGTCCGACCCCAGATACGCAGTATTTT	CASGPTPDTQYF
many	TRBJ2-5	TRBV5-4	-	TGTGCCAGCAGCTTTGGGGGAGGAGGTGGAGAGACCCAGTACTTC	CASSFGGGGGETQYF
-	TRBJ1-2	TRBV12-3/TRBV12-4	-	TGTGCCAGCAGGACCGAGGGGCACTATGGCTACACCTTC	CASRTEGHYGYTF
many	TRBJ1-1	TRBV28	-	TGTGCCAGCAGGCGCGTGGGGCCTCTGACTGAAGCTTTCTTT	CASRRVGPLTEAFF
-	TRBJ2-1	TRBV4-1	-	TGCGCCAGCAGCCCAGCTGGATACAGCGATTACAATGAGCAGTTCTTC	CASSPAGYSDYNEQFF
-	TRBJ2-3	TRBV4-1	TRBD2	TGCGCCAGCAGCCTACTAGCGGGAGATGCTACAGATACGCAGTATTTT	CASSLLAGDATDTQYF
many	TRBJ1-1	TRBV11-2	TRBD1	TGTGCCAGCAGTTCGCCGGACAGGGGCACAGAAGCTTTCTTT	CASSSPDRGTEAFF
many	TRBJ2-7	TRBV30	-	TGTGCCTGGAGTGTAGGCGGGCCGTCCTACGAGCAGTACTTC	CAWSVGGPSYEQYF
few	TRBJ2-1	TRBV5-1	TRBD2	TGCGCCAGCAGCTGGTGGACTAGCGGGAGCAGTTCCTACAATGAGCAGTTCTTC	CASSWWTSGSSSYNEQFF
many	TRBJ2-1	TRBV28	TRBD2	TGTGCCAGCAGTTTACGTCTAGCGGGAGATGAGCAGTTCTTC	CASSLRLAGDEQFF
many	TRBJ1-1	TRBV11-1	-	TGTGCCAGCAGCCTTACGACAGGTGGGAACACTGAAGCTTTCTTT	CASSLTTGGNTEAFF
many	TRBJ1-5	TRBV2	-	TGTGCCAGCAGTGATACGGTGGGGAATCAGCCCCAGCATTTT	CASSDTVGNQPQHF
-	TRBJ1-4	TRBV5-5	-	TGTGCCAGCAGTATTGTAACTAATGAAAAACTGTTTTTT	CASSIVTNEKLFF